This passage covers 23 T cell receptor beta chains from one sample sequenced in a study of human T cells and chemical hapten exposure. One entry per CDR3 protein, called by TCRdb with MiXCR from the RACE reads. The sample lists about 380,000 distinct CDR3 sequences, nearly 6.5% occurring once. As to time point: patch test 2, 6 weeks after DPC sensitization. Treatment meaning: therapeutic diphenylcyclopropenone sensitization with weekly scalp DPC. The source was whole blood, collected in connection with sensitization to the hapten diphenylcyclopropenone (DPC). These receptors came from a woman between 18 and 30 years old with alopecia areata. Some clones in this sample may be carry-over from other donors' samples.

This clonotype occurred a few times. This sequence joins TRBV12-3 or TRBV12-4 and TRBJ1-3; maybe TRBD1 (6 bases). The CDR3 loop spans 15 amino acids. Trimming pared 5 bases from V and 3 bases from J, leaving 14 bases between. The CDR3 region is CASSLTGFGGNTIYF. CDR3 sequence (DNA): TGTGCCAGCAGTCTGACAGGTTTCGGTGGAAACACCATATATTTT.

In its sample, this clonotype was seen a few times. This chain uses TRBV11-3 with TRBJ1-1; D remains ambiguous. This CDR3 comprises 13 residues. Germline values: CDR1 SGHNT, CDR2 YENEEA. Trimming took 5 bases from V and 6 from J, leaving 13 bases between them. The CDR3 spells CASSQHGYAEAFF. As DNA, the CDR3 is TGTGCCAGCAGCCAACATGGGTACGCTGAAGCTTTCTTT.

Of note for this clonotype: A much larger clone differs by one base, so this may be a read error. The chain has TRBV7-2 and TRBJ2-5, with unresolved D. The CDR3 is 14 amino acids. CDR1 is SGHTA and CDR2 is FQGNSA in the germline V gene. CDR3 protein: CASSFDPARKTQCF. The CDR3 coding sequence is TGTGCCAGCAGCTTTGATCCGGCCAGGAAGACCCAGTGCTTC.

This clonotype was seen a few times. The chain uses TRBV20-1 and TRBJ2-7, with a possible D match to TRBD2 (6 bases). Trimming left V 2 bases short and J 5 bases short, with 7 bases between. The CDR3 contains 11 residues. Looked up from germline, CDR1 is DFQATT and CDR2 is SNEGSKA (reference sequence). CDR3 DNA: TGCAGTGCTAGATGGGGGGACGAGCAGTACTTC. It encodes CSARWGDEQYF.

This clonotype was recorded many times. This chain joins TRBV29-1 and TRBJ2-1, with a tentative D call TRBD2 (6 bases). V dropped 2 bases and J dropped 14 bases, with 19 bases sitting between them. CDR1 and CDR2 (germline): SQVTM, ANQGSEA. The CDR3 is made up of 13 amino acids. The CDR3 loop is CSVETPRGGPKFF. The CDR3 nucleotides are TGCAGCGTTGAAACGCCCCGGGGAGGTCCAAAGTTCTTC.

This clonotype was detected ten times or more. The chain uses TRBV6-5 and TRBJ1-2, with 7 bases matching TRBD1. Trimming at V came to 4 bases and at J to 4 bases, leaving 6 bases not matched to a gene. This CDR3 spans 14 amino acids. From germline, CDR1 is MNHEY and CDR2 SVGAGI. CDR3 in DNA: TGTGCCAGCAGTTTGGGACAGACCTTCTATGGCTACACCTTC. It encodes CASSLGQTFYGYTF.

The chain's CDR3 is CASSPRATLTGEREKLFF. The CDR3 bases are TGTGCCAGCAGCCCACGAGCGACTTTGACAGGGGAGAGAGAAAAACTGTTTTTT. V and J are TRBV11-2 and TRBJ1-4; TRBD1 matches at 8 bases. Germline-derived CDR1 and CDR2 are SGHAT and FQNNGV. J was trimmed by 8 bases and V by 5 bases; bases with no gene match: 19. This CDR3 spans 18 amino acids. The variable domain in full, completed from reference TRBV11-2 and TRBJ1-4, reads EAGVAQSPRYKIIEKRQSVAFWCNPISGHATLYWYQQILGQGPKLLIQFQNNGVVDDSQLPKDRFSAERLKGVDSTLKIQPAKLEDSAVYLCASSPRATLTGEREKLFFGSGTQLSVL.

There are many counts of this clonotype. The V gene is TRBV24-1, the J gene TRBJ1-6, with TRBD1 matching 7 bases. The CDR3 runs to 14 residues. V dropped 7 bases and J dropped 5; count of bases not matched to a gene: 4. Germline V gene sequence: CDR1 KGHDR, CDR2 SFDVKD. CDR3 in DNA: TGTGCCACCAGCCGACAGGGAGATAATTCACCCCTCCACTTT. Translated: CATSRQGDNSPLHF.

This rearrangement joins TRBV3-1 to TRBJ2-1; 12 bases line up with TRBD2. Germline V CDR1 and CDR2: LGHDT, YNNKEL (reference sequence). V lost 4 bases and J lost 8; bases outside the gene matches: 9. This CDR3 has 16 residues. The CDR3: CASSPTSGGPRDEQFF. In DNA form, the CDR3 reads TGTGCCAGCAGCCCCACTAGCGGGGGGCCTCGGGATGAGCAGTTCTTC.

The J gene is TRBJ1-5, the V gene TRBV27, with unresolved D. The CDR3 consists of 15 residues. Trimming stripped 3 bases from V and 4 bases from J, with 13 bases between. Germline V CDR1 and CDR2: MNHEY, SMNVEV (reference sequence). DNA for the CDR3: TGTGCCAGCAGTTTTTATGGACGGTCTAATCAGCCCCAGCATTTT. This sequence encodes CASSFYGRSNQPQHF.

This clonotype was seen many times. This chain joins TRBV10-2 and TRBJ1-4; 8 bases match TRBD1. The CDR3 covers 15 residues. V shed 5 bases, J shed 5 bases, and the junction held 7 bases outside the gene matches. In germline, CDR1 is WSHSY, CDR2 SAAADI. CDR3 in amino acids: CASSYNRDRNEKLFF. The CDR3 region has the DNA TGCGCCAGCAGTTACAACCGGGACAGGAATGAAAAACTGTTTTTT.

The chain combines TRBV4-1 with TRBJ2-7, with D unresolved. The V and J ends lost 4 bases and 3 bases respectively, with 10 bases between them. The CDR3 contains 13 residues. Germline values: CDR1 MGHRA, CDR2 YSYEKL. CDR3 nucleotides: TGCGCCAGCAGCCCGCTAGGTCTCTACGAGCAGTACTTC. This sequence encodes CASSPLGLYEQYF.

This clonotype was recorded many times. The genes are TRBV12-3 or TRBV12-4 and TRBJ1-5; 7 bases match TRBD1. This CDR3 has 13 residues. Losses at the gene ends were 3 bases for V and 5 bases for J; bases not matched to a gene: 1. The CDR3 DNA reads TGTGCCAGCAGTTTTCAGGGGGATCAGCCCCAGCATTTT. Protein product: CASSFQGDQPQHF.

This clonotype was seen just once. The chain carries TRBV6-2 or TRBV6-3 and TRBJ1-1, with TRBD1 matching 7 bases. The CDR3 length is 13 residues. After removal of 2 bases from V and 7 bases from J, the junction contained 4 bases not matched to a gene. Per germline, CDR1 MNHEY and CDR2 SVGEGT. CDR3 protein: CASSYRGQSEAFF. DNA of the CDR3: TGTGCCAGCAGTTACAGGGGGCAAAGTGAAGCTTTCTTT.

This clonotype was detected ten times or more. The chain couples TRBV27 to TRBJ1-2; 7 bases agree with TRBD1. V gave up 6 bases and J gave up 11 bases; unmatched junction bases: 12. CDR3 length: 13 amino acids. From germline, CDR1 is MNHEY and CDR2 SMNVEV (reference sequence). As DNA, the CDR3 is TGTGCCAGCAGCACAGGGGACTGGAGCGGTTACACCTTC. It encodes CASSTGDWSGYTF.

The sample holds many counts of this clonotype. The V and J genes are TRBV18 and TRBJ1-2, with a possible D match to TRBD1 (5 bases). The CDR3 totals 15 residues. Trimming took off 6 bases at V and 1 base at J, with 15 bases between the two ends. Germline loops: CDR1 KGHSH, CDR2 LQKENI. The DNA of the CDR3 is TGTGCCAGCTCGCCCTGGAAAGGGGTTAACTATGGCTACACCTTC. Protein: CASSPWKGVNYGYTF.

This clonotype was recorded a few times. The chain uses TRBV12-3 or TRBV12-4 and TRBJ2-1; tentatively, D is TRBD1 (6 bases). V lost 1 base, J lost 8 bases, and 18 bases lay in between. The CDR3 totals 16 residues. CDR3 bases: TGTGCCAGCAGTTTAGGGGGCAGGGGAATCTTGGATGAGCAGTTCTTC. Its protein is CASSLGGRGILDEQFF.

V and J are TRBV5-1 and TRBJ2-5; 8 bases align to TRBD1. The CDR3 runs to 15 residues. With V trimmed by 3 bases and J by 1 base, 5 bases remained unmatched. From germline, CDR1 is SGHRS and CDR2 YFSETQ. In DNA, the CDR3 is TGCGCCAGCAGCTCCGGACAGGGAGCCCAAGAGACCCAGTACTTC. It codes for CASSSGQGAQETQYF.

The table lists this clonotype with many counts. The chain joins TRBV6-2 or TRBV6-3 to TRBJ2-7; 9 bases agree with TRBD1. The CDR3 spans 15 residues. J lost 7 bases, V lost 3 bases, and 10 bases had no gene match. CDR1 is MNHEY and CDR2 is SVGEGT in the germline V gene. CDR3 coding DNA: TGTGCCAGCAGTTATGGACAGGGGATACCCGAGGAGCAGTACTTC. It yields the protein CASSYGQGIPEEQYF.

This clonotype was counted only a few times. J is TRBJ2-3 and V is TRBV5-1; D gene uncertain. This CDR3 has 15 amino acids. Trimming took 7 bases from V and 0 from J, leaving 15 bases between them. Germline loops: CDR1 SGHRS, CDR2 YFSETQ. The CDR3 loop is CASALSIGSTDTQYF. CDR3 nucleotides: TGCGCCAGCGCATTGTCAATAGGCAGCACAGATACGCAGTATTTT.

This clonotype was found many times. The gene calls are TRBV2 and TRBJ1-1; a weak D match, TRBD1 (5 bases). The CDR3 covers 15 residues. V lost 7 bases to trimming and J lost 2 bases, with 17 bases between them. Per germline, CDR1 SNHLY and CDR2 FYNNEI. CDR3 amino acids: CASIPWQGPNTEAFF. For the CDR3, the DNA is TGTGCCAGCATTCCGTGGCAGGGACCTAACACTGAAGCTTTCTTT. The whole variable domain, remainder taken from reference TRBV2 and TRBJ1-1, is EPEVTQTPSHQVTQMGQEVILRCVPISNHLYFYWYRQILGQKVEFLVSFYNNEISEKSEIFDDQFSVERPDGSNFTLKIRSTKLEDSAMYFCASIPWQGPNTEAFFGQGTRLTVV.

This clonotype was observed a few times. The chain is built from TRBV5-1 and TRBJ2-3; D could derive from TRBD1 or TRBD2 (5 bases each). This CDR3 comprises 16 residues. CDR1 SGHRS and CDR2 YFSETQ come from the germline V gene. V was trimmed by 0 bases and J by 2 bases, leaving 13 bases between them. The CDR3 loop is CASSLAAGRPTDTQYF. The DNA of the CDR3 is TGCGCCAGCAGCTTGGCGGCAGGGAGACCCACAGATACGCAGTATTTT. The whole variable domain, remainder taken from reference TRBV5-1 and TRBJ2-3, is KAGVTQTPRYLIKTRGQQVTLSCSPISGHRSVSWYQQTPGQGLQFLFEYFSETQRNKGNFPGRFSGRQFSNSRSEMNVSTLELGDSALYLCASSLAAGRPTDTQYFGPGTRLTVL.

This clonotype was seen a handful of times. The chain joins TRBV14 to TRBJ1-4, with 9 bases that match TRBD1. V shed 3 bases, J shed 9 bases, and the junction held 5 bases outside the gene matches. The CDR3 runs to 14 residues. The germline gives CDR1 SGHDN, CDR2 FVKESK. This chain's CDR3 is CASSQGQGVQKLFF. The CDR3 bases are TGTGCCAGCAGCCAGGGACAGGGCGTTCAAAAACTGTTTTTT. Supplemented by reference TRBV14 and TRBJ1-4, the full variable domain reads EAGVTQFPSHSVIEKGQTVTLRCDPISGHDNLYWYRRVMGKEIKFLLHFVKESKQDESGMPNNRFLAERTGGTYSTLKVQPAELEDSGVYFCASSQGQGVQKLFFGSGTQLSVL.